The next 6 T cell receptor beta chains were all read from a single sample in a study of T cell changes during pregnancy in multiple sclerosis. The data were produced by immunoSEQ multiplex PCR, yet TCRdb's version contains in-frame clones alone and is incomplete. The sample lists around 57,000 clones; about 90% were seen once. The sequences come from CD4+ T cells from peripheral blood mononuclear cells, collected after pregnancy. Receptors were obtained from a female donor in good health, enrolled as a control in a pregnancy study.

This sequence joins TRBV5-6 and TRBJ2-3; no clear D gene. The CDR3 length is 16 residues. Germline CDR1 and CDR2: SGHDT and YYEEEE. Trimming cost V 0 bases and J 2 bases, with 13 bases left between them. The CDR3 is CASSLAVNYNTDTQYF. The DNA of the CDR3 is TGTGCCAGCAGCTTGGCCGTCAACTATAACACAGATACGCAGTATTTT.

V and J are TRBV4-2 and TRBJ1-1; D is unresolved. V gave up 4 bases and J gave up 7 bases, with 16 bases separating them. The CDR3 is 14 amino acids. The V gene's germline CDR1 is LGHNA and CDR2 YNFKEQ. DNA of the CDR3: TGTGCCAGCAGCCGCGAGTGGACTGAGGGTGAAGCTTTCTTT. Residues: CASSREWTEGEAFF.

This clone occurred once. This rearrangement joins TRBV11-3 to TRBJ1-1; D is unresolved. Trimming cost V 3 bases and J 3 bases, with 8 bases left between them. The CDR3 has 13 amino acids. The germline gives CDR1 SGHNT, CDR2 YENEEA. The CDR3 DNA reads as TGTGCCAGCAGCTTCCGGGTGGACACTGAAGCTTTCTTT. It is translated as CASSFRVDTEAFF.

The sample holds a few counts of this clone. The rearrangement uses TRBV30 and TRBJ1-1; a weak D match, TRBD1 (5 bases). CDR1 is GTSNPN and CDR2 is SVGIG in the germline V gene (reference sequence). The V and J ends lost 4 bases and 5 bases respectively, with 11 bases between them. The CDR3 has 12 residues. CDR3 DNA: TGTGCCTGGACGAGGGAGGGGACTGAAGCTTTCTTT. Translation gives CAWTREGTEAFF.

Here the CDR3 DNA reads TGTGCCAGCAGCCCCGGACAGGGGGCACCCTACGAGCAGTACTTC. Protein sequence: CASSPGQGAPYEQYF. The chain joins TRBV11-2 to TRBJ2-7, with 11 bases aligning to TRBD1. The V and J ends lost 5 bases and 2 bases, in that order; junction bases with no gene match: 5. Germline loops: CDR1 SGHAT, CDR2 FQNNGV. This CDR3 spans 15 amino acids.

CDR3 bases: TGTGCCAGCTCACGATTACTAGCGGGGGTGTACAATGAGCAGTTCTTC. Protein product: CASSRLLAGVYNEQFF. The J gene is TRBJ2-1, the V gene TRBV18; TRBD2 matches at 11 bases. In germline, CDR1 is KGHSH, CDR2 LQKENI. The J segment lost 4 bases and the V segment lost 4 bases, leaving 6 bases of the junction unmatched. This CDR3 has 16 residues.